The 29 T cell receptor beta chains presented below share a single source sample, sequenced in a study of blood T cell repertoires in COVID-19. Libraries were prepared by immunoSEQ multiplex PCR; TCRdb keeps only in-frame clonotypes and omits some of them. This sample has 120,000 to 150,000 clones, with around 84% found just once. Input material: peripheral blood. Receptors were obtained from a human donor in a cohort sampled during active COVID-19.

This chain connects TRBV7-2 to TRBJ1-1; perhaps TRBD1 as D (5 bases). Trimming cost V 1 base and J 0 bases, with 12 bases left between them. Germline V lookup: CDR1 SGHTA, CDR2 FQGNSA. The CDR3 has 16 residues. The CDR3 sequence is CASSLDPGRVNTEAFF. CDR3 bases: TGTGCCAGCAGCTTAGACCCGGGCAGGGTGAACACTGAAGCTTTCTTT.

The chain recombines TRBV6-1 with TRBJ2-5; 9 positions agree with TRBD1. V shed 3 bases and J 4 bases; nucleotides not matched to a gene: 12. Germline CDR1 and CDR2: MNHNS and SASEGT. The CDR3 runs 17 residues. The DNA of the CDR3 is TGTGCCAGCAGTGAGTTTTCCGGGACAGGGAACGGAGAGACCCAGTACTTC. Translated: CASSEFSGTGNGETQYF.

The chain combines TRBV7-9 with TRBJ1-1, with D tentatively TRBD1 (5 bases). The CDR3 contains 14 residues. V lost 5 bases, J lost 4 bases, and 14 bases lay in between. CDR1 is SEHNR, CDR2 FQNEAQ, per germline (reference sequence). The CDR3 sequence is CASSPSGGGTEAFF. The CDR3 bases are TGTGCCAGCAGCCCTTCCGGGGGGGGCACTGAAGCTTTCTTT.

The rearrangement joins TRBV14 to TRBJ1-2; 9 nucleotides align to TRBD1. The CDR3 runs to 15 residues. V was clipped by 5 bases and J by 4 bases; unmatched bases: 8. The germline V gene encodes CDR1 SGHDN and CDR2 FVKESK. As DNA, the CDR3 is TGTGCCAGCAGCTTACTAACAGGGGGCATCTATGGCTACACCTTC. As protein: CASSLLTGGIYGYTF.

The chain is built from TRBV6-5 and TRBJ2-7; 11 nucleotides align to TRBD2. The V gene's germline CDR1 is MNHEY and CDR2 SVGAGI. V was pared by 6 bases and J by 3 bases, with 4 bases of the junction left unmatched. The CDR3 sequence is 14 residues long. The CDR3 region has the DNA TGTGCCAGCAGGGCCGGGACTAGCGGCTACGAGCAGTACTTC. This sequence encodes CASRAGTSGYEQYF.

The rearrangement uses TRBV9 and TRBJ2-1; 7 nucleotides align to TRBD2. The CDR3 totals 15 residues. V shed 0 bases and J 8 bases; nucleotides not matched to a gene: 8. Germline V gives CDR1 SGDLS, CDR2 YYNGEE. The CDR3 reads CASSVARHRGDEQFF. The CDR3 DNA sequence: TGTGCCAGCAGCGTAGCTCGCCACCGGGGGGATGAGCAGTTCTTC.

The chain employs TRBV5-1 and TRBJ2-7; weak D call: TRBD2 (6 bases). With 0 bases removed from V and 5 bases from J, the gap between germline ends came to 12 bases. Germline-derived CDR1 and CDR2 are SGHRS and YFSETQ. The CDR3 loop spans 14 amino acids. The DNA of the CDR3 is TGCGCCAGCAGCTTGGGACAGCGGGCGGACGAGCAGTACTTC. Translated: CASSLGQRADEQYF. The full variable domain, with the rest looked up from reference TRBV5-1 and TRBJ2-7, is KAGVTQTPRYLIKTRGQQVTLSCSPISGHRSVSWYQQTPGQGLQFLFEYFSETQRNKGNFPGRFSGRQFSNSRSEMNVSTLELGDSALYLCASSLGQRADEQYFGPGTRLTVT.

The genes are TRBV18 and TRBJ1-5; TRBD1 might be the D (5 bases). Germline V gene lookup returns CDR1 KGHSH and CDR2 LQKENI. V dropped 3 bases and J dropped 2 bases, with 11 bases sitting between them. The CDR3 is 15 amino acids. In nucleotides, the CDR3 is TGTGCCAGCTCACCTTCGTCGGGGGGCAATCAGCCCCAGCATTTT. It codes for CASSPSSGGNQPQHF.

The rearrangement uses TRBV6-2 or TRBV6-3 and TRBJ2-7; 7 nucleotides line up with TRBD2. Germline CDR1 reads MNHEY; CDR2 reads SVGEGT. The CDR3 has 16 amino acids. V lost 2 bases to trimming and J lost 2 bases; unmatched junction nucleotides: 9. CDR3 DNA sequence: TGTGCCAGCAGTTACAAGCGAGCGGGGAGCCCCTACGAGCAGTACTTC. Amino acid sequence: CASSYKRAGSPYEQYF.

V gene TRBV6-5 combines with J gene TRBJ1-5; D possibly corresponds to TRBD1 (5 bases). Germline CDR1 MNHEY, CDR2 SVGAGI. The CDR3 contains 12 residues. The ends were cut back, 10 bases at V and 7 bases at J, with 14 bases in the middle. The CDR3 nucleotides are TGTGCCACCGCCAGGGTCGGACAGCCCCAGCATTTT. Amino acids: CATARVGQPQHF.

The V call is TRBV6-5, the J call TRBJ2-1; D not certain. Germline values: CDR1 MNHEY, CDR2 SVGAGI. Trimming took 6 bases from V and 4 from J, leaving 7 bases between them. The length of the CDR3 is 12 residues. CDR3 in DNA: TGTGCCAGCAGAACCGGGTACAATGAGCAGTTCTTC. Translating it yields CASRTGYNEQFF.

The rearrangement links TRBV5-1 to TRBJ1-4; D perhaps matches TRBD1 (6 bases). The CDR3 loop spans 14 amino acids. V dropped 3 bases and J dropped 8 bases, with 14 bases sitting between them. Germline V CDR1 and CDR2: SGHRS, YFSETQ. Written as DNA, the CDR3 is TGCGCCAGCAGCTCCGGGACATTGCAGGAAAAACTGTTTTTT. It yields the protein CASSSGTLQEKLFF.

V and J are TRBV27 and TRBJ2-5; 7 bases are shared with TRBD2. V trimming: 5 bases; J trimming: 5 bases; junction bases outside the gene matches: 8. The V gene's germline CDR1 is MNHEY and CDR2 SMNVEV (reference sequence). This CDR3 region has 14 residues. CDR3 in DNA: TGTGCCAGCAGTACCCCGGGGGGTTGGGAGACCCAGTACTTC. It is translated as CASSTPGGWETQYF.

The V and J genes are TRBV6-1 and TRBJ1-3; tentative D call: TRBD1 (5 bases). V was clipped by 4 bases and J by 0 bases, with 13 bases between them. The CDR3 runs 16 residues. The germline CDR1 and CDR2 sequences are MNHNS and SASEGT. CDR3 sequence: CASSALGRDSGNTIYF. The CDR3 DNA is TGTGCCAGCAGTGCTCTCGGCAGGGACTCTGGAAACACCATATATTTT.

The chain is built from TRBV19 and TRBJ2-2, with TRBD1 identical over 7 bases. CDR3 length: 16 residues. J gave up 4 bases and V 6 bases, and 11 bases lay outside the gene matches. The germline CDR1 and CDR2 sequences are LNHDA and SQIVND (reference sequence). The CDR3 region has the DNA TGTGCCAGTAGAGGGGGTGGAAGGGGGCCCACCGGGGAGCTGTTTTTT. Translated: CASRGGGRGPTGELFF.

The rearrangement links TRBV6-2 or TRBV6-3 to TRBJ1-2; a possible D gene is TRBD1 (6 bases). Germline CDR1 reads MNHEY; CDR2 reads SVGEGT. The germline V and J ends were trimmed by 6 bases and 4 bases, with 12 bases remaining between them. CDR3 size: 13 residues. The CDR3 spells CASSPQGFYGYTF. CDR3 coding DNA: TGTGCCAGCAGCCCCCAGGGGTTCTATGGCTACACCTTC.

This clone has just one count. DNA of the CDR3: TGTGCCAGCACCTTGACTGTTCCTAACGAGCAGTACTTC. It codes for CASTLTVPNEQYF. The chain is built from TRBV9 and TRBJ2-7; no reliable D call. The CDR3 contains 13 residues. The germline gives CDR1 SGDLS, CDR2 YYNGEE. V was clipped by 6 bases and J by 5 bases, with 15 bases between them.

This chain's CDR3 is CASRSRDYGYTF. In DNA, the CDR3 is TGTGCCAGCCGATCCAGGGATTATGGCTACACCTTC. This chain links TRBV19 with TRBJ1-2, with a tentative D call TRBD1 (5 bases). Germline V gives CDR1 LNHDA, CDR2 SQIVND (reference sequence). The CDR3 extends over 12 amino acids. Between the trimmed V and J ends, which lost 9 bases and 5 bases, there was a span of 13 bases.

The rearrangement joins TRBV7-2 to TRBJ2-2, with TRBD1 matching over 7 bases. The germline gives CDR1 SGHTA, CDR2 FQGNSA. The CDR3 sequence is 16 residues long. J was trimmed by 8 bases and V by 1 base; bases with no gene match: 10. For the CDR3, the DNA is TGTGCCAGCAGCTTAGGACGACAGGGTGGTGCGGGGGAGCTGTTTTTT. It translates to CASSLGRQGGAGELFF.

The rearrangement uses TRBV28 and TRBJ1-1; TRBD1 is a possible D gene (6 bases). Trimming left V 2 bases short and J 10 bases short, with 11 bases between. Germline loops: CDR1 MDHEN, CDR2 SYDVKM. This CDR3 is built from 12 residues. DNA for the CDR3: TGTGCCAGCAGTTTAAATCAGGGGAGAGCTTTCTTT. Translated, it gives CASSLNQGRAFF.

V gene TRBV6-5 combines with J gene TRBJ2-1; D is possibly TRBD1 (5 bases). CDR1 and CDR2 from the germline V gene are MNHEY and SVGAGI. The CDR3 has 15 residues. The ends were cut back, 2 bases at V and 5 bases at J, with 13 bases in the middle. CDR3 residues: CASSYGRARHNEQFF. Here the CDR3 DNA reads TGTGCCAGCAGTTACGGCAGGGCCCGTCACAATGAGCAGTTCTTC.

The chain links TRBV12-5 to TRBJ1-5; no firm D call. Trimming removed 6 bases at V and 5 bases at J, with 14 bases between. This CDR3 has 14 residues. Germline V gives CDR1 LGHNT, CDR2 FRNRAP. CDR3 region: CASGTGIGDQPQHF. The CDR3 DNA sequence: TGTGCTAGTGGCACCGGGATCGGCGATCAGCCCCAGCATTTT.

The gene calls are TRBV13 and TRBJ2-6; a possible D gene is TRBD1 (5 bases). V lost 5 bases and J 2 bases, leaving 10 bases between the germline ends. In germline, CDR1 is PRHDT, CDR2 FYEKMQ (reference sequence). This CDR3 has 15 amino acids. CDR3 in amino acids: CASSQGVPGANVLTF. Written as DNA, the CDR3 is TGTGCCAGCAGCCAAGGGGTCCCTGGGGCCAACGTCCTGACTTTC.

The chain couples TRBV6-5 to TRBJ2-6; D remains ambiguous. Germline lookup yields CDR1 MNHEY and CDR2 SVGAGI. The CDR3 is 14 amino acids. The V end lost 7 bases, the J end lost 4 bases, and 11 bases lay between the germline ends. The CDR3 here is CASIGWWGANVLTF. The CDR3 nucleotides read TGTGCCAGCATCGGTTGGTGGGGGGCCAACGTCCTGACTTTC.

This clone was detected only once. One end of the junction does not line up with germline, which may come from a read error. In DNA, the CDR3 is TGTGCCAGCTCCCCCGAGGAAGCTTCGACCCCTGCGCCCTTC. Translated, it gives CASSPEEASTPAPF. V gene TRBV18 combines with J gene TRBJ1-2, with no clear D. Germline V gene data show CDR1 as KGHSH and CDR2 as LQKENI. This CDR3 comprises 14 residues.

The V gene is TRBV10-2, the J gene TRBJ1-6; the match to TRBD1 covers 8 bases. Germline V gene sequence: CDR1 WSHSY, CDR2 SAAADI. The CDR3 length is 13 residues. V was pared by 6 bases and J by 7 bases, with 2 bases of the junction left unmatched. DNA of the CDR3: TGCGCCAGCAGGGACAGGGTGAATTCACCCCTCCACTTT. It specifies CASRDRVNSPLHF.

The chain couples TRBV18 to TRBJ1-6; TRBD1 aligns across 7 bases. This CDR3 is 15 amino acids long. V lost 3 bases and J lost 9; bases outside the gene matches: 8. In germline, CDR1 is KGHSH, CDR2 LQKENI. In DNA form, the CDR3 reads TGTGCCAGCTCACCCCTCGACAGGGACCGTTCACCCCTCCACTTT. Its translation is CASSPLDRDRSPLHF.

The V gene is TRBV9, the J gene TRBJ2-7; 8 nucleotides line up with TRBD1. The CDR3 length is 16 residues. CDR1 and CDR2 (germline): SGDLS, YYNGEE. The trim removed 4 bases at V and 2 bases at J, leaving 11 bases unmatched. As DNA, the CDR3 is TGTGCCAGCAGCCCCATGGCCCGGGACAGGACCTACGAGCAGTACTTC. Translating gives CASSPMARDRTYEQYF.

The chain links TRBV2 to TRBJ2-7; D is uncertain. The CDR3 length is 12 residues. Trimming took off 1 base at V and 3 bases at J, with 4 bases between the two ends. Looked up from germline, CDR1 is SNHLY and CDR2 is FYNNEI. CDR3 bases: TGTGCCAGCAGTGAAGGTAACTACGAGCAGTACTTC. The encoded protein is CASSEGNYEQYF.